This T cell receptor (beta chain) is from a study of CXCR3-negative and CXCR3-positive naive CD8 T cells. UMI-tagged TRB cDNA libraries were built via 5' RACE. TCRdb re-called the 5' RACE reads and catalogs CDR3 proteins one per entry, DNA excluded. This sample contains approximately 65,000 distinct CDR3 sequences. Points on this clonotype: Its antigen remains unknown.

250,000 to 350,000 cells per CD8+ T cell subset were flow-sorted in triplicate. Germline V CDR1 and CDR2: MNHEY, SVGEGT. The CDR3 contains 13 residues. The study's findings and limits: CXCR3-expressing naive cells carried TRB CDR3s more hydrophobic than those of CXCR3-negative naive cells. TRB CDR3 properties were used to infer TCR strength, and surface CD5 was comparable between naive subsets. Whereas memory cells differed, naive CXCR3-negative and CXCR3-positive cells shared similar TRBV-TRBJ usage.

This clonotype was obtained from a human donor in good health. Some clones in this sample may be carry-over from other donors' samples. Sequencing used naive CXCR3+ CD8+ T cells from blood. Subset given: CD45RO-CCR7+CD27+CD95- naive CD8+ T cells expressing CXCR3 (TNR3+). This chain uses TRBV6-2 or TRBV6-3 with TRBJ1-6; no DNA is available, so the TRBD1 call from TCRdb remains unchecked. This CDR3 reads CASNPGRDSPLHF.